The 7 T cell receptor beta chains in this list originate from one sample, sequenced in a study of T cells after yellow fever vaccination. TCRdb itself ran the 5' RACE reads through MiXCR, one entry per CDR3 protein. The table has some 250,000 distinct CDR3 sequences, 6.9% seen once. Sequenced here: CD4+ T cells sorted from PBMCs, sampled 15 days after the yellow fever booster vaccination. These TCRs come from a young man who received the YFV17D yellow fever vaccine.

The chain combines TRBV5-1 with TRBJ1-3; 10 positions match TRBD1. CDR1 and CDR2 from the germline V gene are SGHRS and YFSETQ. Trimming took 3 bases from V and 1 from J; bases not matched to a gene: 4. The CDR3 has 16 residues. DNA for the CDR3: TGCGCCAGCAGCTCCGAGGGACAGGGGTCTGGAAACACCATATATTTT. It translates to CASSSEGQGSGNTIYF. The full variable domain, completed using reference TRBV5-1 and TRBJ1-3, is KAGVTQTPRYLIKTRGQQVTLSCSPISGHRSVSWYQQTPGQGLQFLFEYFSETQRNKGNFPGRFSGRQFSNSRSEMNVSTLELGDSALYLCASSSEGQGSGNTIYFGEGSWLTVV.

This clonotype has more than one count but fewer than ten. The chain carries TRBV2 and TRBJ1-5; D is uncertain. The CDR3 has 13 residues. Looked up from germline, CDR1 is SNHLY and CDR2 is FYNNEI. V was shortened by 10 bases and J by 7 bases, with 17 bases between the two germline ends. The chain's CDR3 is CATQDGLQQPQHF. CDR3 DNA: TGTGCCACCCAGGACGGTCTACAGCAGCCCCAGCATTTT.

This clonotype appeared many times. The chain combines TRBV5-6 with TRBJ2-7; 7 bases match TRBD2. CDR1 SGHDT and CDR2 YYEEEE come from the germline V gene. Losses at the gene ends were 2 bases for V and 6 bases for J; bases not matched to a gene: 5. This CDR3 is built from 13 residues. The CDR3 loop reads CASSFGTTFEQYF. The CDR3 nucleotides are TGTGCCAGCAGCTTTGGGACTACCTTCGAGCAGTACTTC.

The gene calls are TRBV28 and TRBJ2-6, with TRBD2 matching over 14 bases. Germline values: CDR1 MDHEN, CDR2 SYDVKM. The CDR3 contains 17 residues. V shed 10 bases and J 3 bases; nucleotides not matched to a gene: 8. The CDR3 DNA reads TGTGCCACCGAGGGACTAGCGGGAGCAATTGGGGCCAACGTCCTGACTTTC. Its translation is CATEGLAGAIGANVLTF.

This clonotype was observed a few times. V usage is TRBV5-1 and J usage is TRBJ2-1; possibly TRBD1 or TRBD2 for D (5 bases each). From germline, CDR1 is SGHRS and CDR2 YFSETQ. The ends were cut back, 4 bases at V and 7 bases at J, with 27 bases in the middle. The CDR3 has 18 residues. CDR3 loop: CASSPGLRRAAQPNEQFF. The CDR3 DNA sequence: TGCGCCAGCAGCCCGGGGCTCCGTCGGGCCGCCCAACCAAATGAGCAGTTCTTC.

This clonotype was picked up many times. Here the CDR3 DNA reads TGCGCCAGCAGCTCCTTAGCGGGAGGAGGAGACATTCAGTACTTC. Translating gives CASSSLAGGGDIQYF. The chain joins TRBV5-1 to TRBJ2-4, with TRBD2 matching over 10 bases. The CDR3 consists of 15 residues. CDR1 and CDR2 from the germline V gene are SGHRS and YFSETQ. The trim removed 3 bases at V and 8 bases at J, leaving 8 bases unmatched.

This clonotype has at least ten counts. The chain couples TRBV7-6 to TRBJ2-2; unclear D gene. Per germline, CDR1 SGHVS and CDR2 FNYEAQ. Trimming took 8 bases from V and 4 from J, leaving 11 bases between them. CDR3 length: 13 amino acids. The CDR3: CASAVRATGELFF. As DNA, the CDR3 is TGTGCCAGCGCTGTCAGAGCCACCGGGGAGCTGTTTTTT. Full variable domain (missing parts from reference TRBV7-6 and TRBJ2-2): GAGVSQSPRYKVTKRGQDVALRCDPISGHVSLYWYRQALGQGPEFLTYFNYEAQQDKSGLPNDRFSAERPEGSISTLTIQRTEQRDSAMYRCASAVRATGELFFGEGSRLTVL.